This T cell receptor (beta chain) comes out of a study of T-cell reconstitution after alpha-beta-depleted transplantation in children. For TCRbeta, the library was prepared with unique molecular identifiers. TCRdb analysed the PCR reads with MiXCR anew, one entry per CDR3 protein. The table has 95,000 to 150,000 distinct CDR3 sequences, 23% seen once; the top ten hold 10%. Study-wide points: By one year post-transplant, T-cell counts and diversity largely arose from T cells that were newly produced. High day-60 TCRbeta diversity in some patients came from surviving recipient T cells and thymic progenitors. By about two months after transplant, alpha-beta T cells reportedly arose from several hundred graft clones that had expanded.

Of note for this clonotype: Its specificity is not known.

The CDR3 spans 16 residues. V was cut by 2 bases and J by 0 bases, with 11 bases left in between. The TCR sequence derives from a male patient aged 2-15 years who had a stem cell transplant for chronic granulomatous disease, so the T cells may come from the graft donor. The sample in question was PBMCs, mostly from graft donor cells, obtained 180 days after TCRalphabeta/CD19-depleted stem cell transplant. The chain employs TRBV12-3 or TRBV12-4 and TRBJ1-3; D remains ambiguous. The CDR3: CASSLSEAHSGNTIYF. The CDR3 DNA reads as TGTGCCAGCAGTTTAAGTGAGGCACACTCTGGAAACACCATATATTTT.